This T cell receptor beta chain derives from a study of blood T cell repertoires in COVID-19. Across the whole study: Samples came from the United States, Italy and Spain, spanning acute and convalescent COVID-19. Nucleic acid was either cDNA or gDNA, and it came from T cells, B-cell-depleted T cells, or PBMCs.

The authors' processing: Quantification of nucleated cells was approximated via reference gene primer amplification. Libraries were prepared by immunoSEQ multiplex PCR; TCRdb keeps only in-frame clonotypes and omits some of them. The V and J calls and the clone size are those of that table, but D and trimming were determined from the DNA. The sample holds around 100,000 clones, roughly 84% seen once. Material: peripheral blood. This TCR came from a human donor in a cohort sampled during active COVID-19.

The CDR3 reads CSTWTSGRSSRETQYF. The DNA for the CDR3 is TGCAGCACTTGGACTAGCGGGAGGAGTAGTAGAGAGACCCAGTACTTC. V and J are TRBV29-1 and TRBJ2-5; 14 bases line up with TRBD2. The CDR3 contains 16 residues. Germline values: CDR1 SQVTM, CDR2 ANQGSEA. Germline trimming cut 8 bases from V and 4 bases from J; bases unmatched to any gene: 12.